The next 18 T cell receptor beta chains were all read from a single sample in a study of long-term antiretroviral therapy in people with HIV (dated by TCRdb to 2022 to 2024). The immunoSEQ hsTCRB v3.0 assay was used at survey level resolution to sequence the TRB variable region. In its TCRdb copy, this immuneACCESS table keeps in-frame sequences only and misses some clones. Where compared with another copy, unresolved V genes explain less than half of these, and the others have no known cause. This sample comprises approximately 47,000 clones, around 84% of them detected only once. The biggest ten clones account for 2.5% to 3.5% of the sample. The source was unsorted PBMCs, collected 0.8 years after starting antiretroviral therapy. These receptors were obtained from a woman under 30 with HIV.

The rearrangement links TRBV9 to TRBJ2-2; D possibly matches TRBD1 or TRBD2 (5 bases each). The CDR3 has 15 amino acids. V lost 4 bases and J 4 bases, leaving 14 bases between the germline ends. The V gene's germline CDR1 is SGDLS and CDR2 YYNGEE. The CDR3 nucleotides are TGTGCCAGCAGCCCCGGGACGGGCGGCACCGGGGAGCTGTTTTTT. Its translation is CASSPGTGGTGELFF.

The chain recombines TRBV11-3 with TRBJ2-1, with D perhaps TRBD2 (6 bases). The CDR3 has 18 residues. V was trimmed by 1 base and J by 0 bases, leaving 16 bases between them. The germline V gene has CDR1 SGHNT and CDR2 YENEEA. CDR3 protein: CASSLGRRGGSSYNEQFF. CDR3 nucleotide sequence: TGTGCCAGCAGCTTAGGGCGTCGTGGGGGGAGCTCCTACAATGAGCAGTTCTTC.

The chain has TRBV7-9 and TRBJ1-5, with no clear D. Trimming removed 8 bases from V and 5 bases from J, with 13 bases in between. Germline lookup yields CDR1 SEHNR and CDR2 FQNEAQ (reference sequence). This CDR3 contains 13 residues. DNA for the CDR3: TGTGCCAGCGCCCAGATCTTGCATCAGCCCCAGCATTTT. As protein: CASAQILHQPQHF.

This clone was seen a few times. J is TRBJ1-3 and V is TRBV9, with TRBD1 as a possible D gene (5 bases). With 4 bases removed from V and 1 base from J, the gap between germline ends came to 9 bases. There are 14 residues in the CDR3. CDR1 SGDLS and CDR2 YYNGEE come from the germline V gene. The CDR3 sequence: CASSTRESGNTIYF. The CDR3 nucleotides are TGTGCCAGCAGCACCAGGGAATCTGGAAACACCATATATTTT.

The chain recombines TRBV14 with TRBJ2-2; 9 bases align to TRBD1. The V and J ends lost 4 bases and 0 bases, in that order; junction bases with no gene match: 6. From germline, CDR1 is SGHDN and CDR2 FVKESK. The CDR3 loop spans 17 amino acids. CDR3 DNA sequence: TGTGCCAGCAGCCGGGACAGGGTGCCCCCGAACACCGGGGAGCTGTTTTTT. Amino acids: CASSRDRVPPNTGELFF.

V is TRBV27 and J is TRBJ2-2, with 7 bases that match TRBD2. The CDR3 length is 17 residues. After removal of 0 bases from V and 3 bases from J, the junction contained 7 bases not matched to a gene. Germline V lookup: CDR1 MNHEY, CDR2 SMNVEV (reference sequence). Here the CDR3 reads CASSLSAGGGYTGELFF. DNA of the CDR3: TGTGCCAGCAGTTTATCGGCAGGCGGGGGTTACACCGGGGAGCTGTTTTTT.

The J gene is TRBJ2-1, the V gene TRBV19; 7 bases fit TRBD2. The CDR3 is made up of 16 amino acids. V was clipped by 7 bases and J by 8 bases; unmatched bases: 17. The germline V gene has CDR1 LNHDA and CDR2 SQIVND (reference sequence). In nucleotides, the CDR3 is TGTGCCAGTACCAAAGGCGGGACTACCGGGATATATGAGCAGTTCTTC. Its translation: CASTKGGTTGIYEQFF.

This rearrangement joins TRBV27 to TRBJ2-3; D not resolved. CDR1 is MNHEY and CDR2 is SMNVEV in the germline V gene (reference sequence). The CDR3 consists of 15 residues. Trimming stripped 3 bases from V and 2 bases from J, with 12 bases between. CDR3 in DNA: TGTGCCAGCAGTTTGACCGGTCCAACCACAGATACGCAGTATTTT. Translated: CASSLTGPTTDTQYF.

This sequence joins TRBV9 and TRBJ2-1; maybe TRBD2 (5 bases). This CDR3 has 17 amino acids. Germline lookup yields CDR1 SGDLS and CDR2 YYNGEE. V was cut by 0 bases and J by 6 bases, with 19 bases left in between. The CDR3 here is CASSVDTTSGLLNEQFF. In DNA form, the CDR3 reads TGTGCCAGCAGCGTAGATACCACGAGTGGACTCCTCAATGAGCAGTTCTTC. The full variable domain, rest sourced from reference TRBV9 and TRBJ2-1, is DSGVTQTPKHLITATGQRVTLRCSPRSGDLSVYWYQQSLDQGLQFLIQYYNGEERAKGNILERFSAQQFPDLHSELNLSSLELGDSALYFCASSVDTTSGLLNEQFFGPGTRLTVL.

V gene TRBV5-1 combines with J gene TRBJ2-5; TRBD2 aligns across 7 bases. The CDR3 is 13 residues long. The V gene's germline CDR1 is SGHRS and CDR2 YFSETQ. V was pared by 3 bases and J by 3 bases, with 2 bases of the junction left unmatched. CDR3 loop: CASSSLAEETQYF. Written as DNA, the CDR3 is TGCGCCAGCAGCTCCCTAGCGGAAGAGACCCAGTACTTC.

The V call is TRBV6-5, the J call TRBJ1-5; 8 positions match TRBD1. The CDR3 length is 14 residues. CDR1 is MNHEY, CDR2 SVGAGI, per germline. J lost 6 bases, V lost 4 bases, and 5 bases had no gene match. The CDR3 DNA reads as TGTGCCAGCAGTTTAGACAGGGGAGGTCAGCCCCAGCATTTT. Its translation: CASSLDRGGQPQHF.

V gene TRBV18 combines with J gene TRBJ2-7; 7 bases map to TRBD1. Germline CDR1 is KGHSH and CDR2 is LQKENI. V was clipped by 3 bases and J by 5 bases; unmatched bases: 1. CDR3 size: 12 residues. The CDR3 reads CASSPQGDEQYF. The DNA of the CDR3 is TGTGCCAGCTCACCTCAGGGGGACGAGCAGTACTTC.

This clone was counted between two and nine times. The V gene is TRBV5-1, the J gene TRBJ1-2; 10 bases are shared with TRBD1. The length of the CDR3 is 15 residues. J gave up 7 bases and V 0 bases, and 6 bases lay outside the gene matches. Germline assignment: CDR1 SGHRS and CDR2 YFSETQ. CDR3 protein: CASSLGDRGTGGYTF. In DNA, the CDR3 is TGCGCCAGCAGCTTGGGGGACAGGGGAACCGGTGGCTACACCTTC.

V gene TRBV6-5 combines with J gene TRBJ2-5; D perhaps matches TRBD1 (6 bases). The V gene lost 0 bases and the J gene lost 2 bases, with 10 bases spanning the gap. This CDR3 has 15 amino acids. CDR1 and CDR2 (germline): MNHEY, SVGAGI. The CDR3, as DNA: TGTGCCAGCAGTTACTCGCCGGGGACACAAGAGACCCAGTACTTC. Its translation: CASSYSPGTQETQYF.

This chain connects TRBV18 to TRBJ2-1; 9 nucleotides agree with TRBD2. After removal of 0 bases from V and 10 bases from J, the junction contained 7 bases not matched to a gene. The CDR3 consists of 15 residues. Germline CDR1 reads KGHSH; CDR2 reads LQKENI. The CDR3 nucleotides read TGTGCCAGCTCACCACCCCTAGCGGGAATGGAGGAGCAGTTCTTC. It translates to CASSPPLAGMEEQFF.

The chain combines TRBV2 with TRBJ2-4; D ambiguous. CDR3 size: 11 residues. The ends were cut back, 3 bases at V and 7 bases at J, with 4 bases in the middle. In germline, CDR1 is SNHLY, CDR2 FYNNEI. The CDR3 nucleotides are TGTGCCAGCAGTGATTCGAACATTCAGTACTTC. This codes for CASSDSNIQYF.

The CDR3 DNA sequence: TGTGCCAGCAGCTCCTTAGGACAGGGGTTATACAATGAGCAGTTCTTC. The encoded protein is CASSSLGQGLYNEQFF. The V and J genes are TRBV7-3 and TRBJ2-1; 9 bases fit TRBD1. V trimming: 4 bases; J trimming: 4 bases; junction bases outside the gene matches: 8. The CDR3 has 16 amino acids. CDR1 is SGHTA, CDR2 FQGTGA, per germline.

The chain combines TRBV7-3 with TRBJ2-4, with D perhaps TRBD1 or TRBD2 (5 bases each). This CDR3 is 18 amino acids long. Trimming removed 2 bases from V and 0 bases from J, with 17 bases in between. The V gene's germline CDR1 is SGHTA and CDR2 FQGTGA. CDR3 sequence (DNA): TGTGCCAGCAGCTTAGGGGGTGAGGGCCTTAGAGCCAAAAACATTCAGTACTTC. This gives the protein CASSLGGEGLRAKNIQYF.